These 24 T cell receptor beta chains were all obtained from the same sample, sequenced in a study of T cells in localized non-small cell lung cancer. Libraries were prepared by immunoSEQ multiplex PCR; TCRdb keeps only in-frame clonotypes and omits some of them. The profile shows about 2,200 clones, about 23% of them singletons. The source was lung tumor tissue, collected before any cancer treatment. These receptors all stem from a man aged 40 to 70 with stage III lung adenocarcinoma.

This clone is medium-sized (0.01 to 0.1%) in the sample. The J gene is TRBJ2-7, the V gene TRBV9; no firm D call. The CDR3 consists of 13 residues. The germline V and J ends were trimmed by 0 bases and 3 bases, with 7 bases remaining between them. CDR1 is SGDLS, CDR2 YYNGEE, per germline. The CDR3 DNA reads as TGTGCCAGCAGCGTAGGGGCTCACTACGAGCAGTACTTC. It translates to CASSVGAHYEQYF.

Details on this clone: Other DNA sequences in this sample translate to the same CDR3. The V call is TRBV19, the J call TRBJ2-5, with 9 bases identical to TRBD2. With 4 bases clipped from V and 4 bases from J, the junction kept 4 bases outside the gene matches. This CDR3 is built from 14 residues. CDR1 and CDR2 from the germline V gene are LNHDA and SQIVND (reference sequence). The CDR3 DNA is TGTGCCAGTAGTAGGGGGACTAGCAGAGAGACCCAGTACTTC. This encodes CASSRGTSRETQYF.

This clone was detected a few times. This rearrangement joins TRBV11-3 to TRBJ2-3; D could derive from TRBD1 or TRBD2 (5 bases each). The CDR3 runs 15 residues. Germline V gene sequence: CDR1 SGHNT, CDR2 YENEEA. Trimming took 4 bases from V and 3 from J, leaving 14 bases between them. CDR3 loop: CASSSGTGPTDTQYF. The CDR3 DNA sequence: TGTGCCAGCAGCTCAGGAACGGGGCCTACAGATACGCAGTATTTT.

The rearrangement links TRBV4-1 to TRBJ2-3; TRBD2 matches 7 bases. Germline V gene sequence: CDR1 MGHRA, CDR2 YSYEKL. The CDR3 consists of 14 residues. Trimming removed 6 bases from V and 4 bases from J; junction bases left unmatched: 7. The CDR3 DNA follows: TGCGCCAGCAGTCAGACTAGCTTGCCAGATACGCAGTATTTT. It specifies CASSQTSLPDTQYF.

A few counts support this clone. The J gene is TRBJ1-3, the V gene TRBV8-2; the D call of TRBD1 is as the table states it, not checked on the DNA. TRBV8-2 is a known pseudogene. The CDR3 totals 13 residues. As DNA, the CDR3 is TGTGCCAGCCCCAGGCACTCTGGAAACACCATATATTTT. Translation gives CASPRHSGNTIYF.

This clone has more than one count but fewer than ten. V usage is TRBV6-8 and J usage is TRBJ2-6; TRBD1 matches at 7 bases. Germline-derived CDR1 and CDR2 are MNHGY and SAAAGT. Trimming took 5 bases from V and 0 from J; bases not matched to a gene: 4. This CDR3 spans 16 amino acids. The CDR3 DNA sequence: TGTGCCAGCAGTCCCAGGACAGGCTCTGGGGCCAACGTCCTGACTTTC. This encodes CASSPRTGSGANVLTF.

This chain links TRBV19 with TRBJ2-5, with 7 bases lining up with TRBD1. Unmatched junction bases numbered 11, after V lost 6 bases and J lost 4 bases. CDR3 length equals 15 residues. CDR1 and CDR2 (germline): LNHDA, SQIVND (reference sequence). The CDR3, as DNA: TGTGCCAGTAGAAGACAGGGTTCTCAAGTAGAGACCCAGTACTTC. As protein: CASRRQGSQVETQYF.

This chain uses TRBV29-1 with TRBJ2-1, with 10 positions matching TRBD2. Trimming removed 1 base from V and 2 bases from J; junction bases left unmatched: 8. This CDR3 contains 17 residues. CDR1 SQVTM and CDR2 ANQGSEA come from the germline V gene. The CDR3 bases are TGCAGCGTTGAAGGGCTAGCGGGAGTTAGGACCTACAATGAGCAGTTCTTC. Amino acid sequence: CSVEGLAGVRTYNEQFF.

This rearrangement joins TRBV5-1 to TRBJ2-7, with D tentatively TRBD2 (5 bases). CDR1 is SGHRS and CDR2 is YFSETQ in the germline V gene. V gave up 2 bases and J gave up 2 bases, with 14 bases separating them. This CDR3 comprises 15 residues. The CDR3 protein is CASSFEDGRPYEQYF. The CDR3 DNA is TGCGCCAGCAGCTTTGAGGATGGGAGACCCTACGAGCAGTACTTC.

This clone was observed a handful of times. As DNA, the CDR3 is TGTGCCAGCAGCTCTTTGGGCGGACTCTATGGCTACACCTTC. It is translated as CASSSLGGLYGYTF. The V gene is TRBV11-3, the J gene TRBJ1-2; D remains unclear. Trimming shortened V by 4 bases and J by 4 bases, and 13 bases separated the two germline ends. CDR1 is SGHNT, CDR2 YENEEA, per germline. This CDR3 region has 14 residues.

This clone was counted a few times. V usage is TRBV9 and J usage is TRBJ1-4; 9 bases agree with TRBD1. Looked up from germline, CDR1 is SGDLS and CDR2 is YYNGEE. This CDR3 has 14 residues. V trimming: 4 bases; J trimming: 10 bases; junction bases outside the gene matches: 8. DNA of the CDR3: TGTGCCAGCAGCCAGGACAGGGGAGTTGGAAAACTGTTTTTT. Translating gives CASSQDRGVGKLFF. Combining the CDR3 with reference TRBV9 and TRBJ1-4 gives the whole variable domain DSGVTQTPKHLITATGQRVTLRCSPRSGDLSVYWYQQSLDQGLQFLIQYYNGEERAKGNILERFSAQQFPDLHSELNLSSLELGDSALYFCASSQDRGVGKLFFGSGTQLSVL.

This clone was observed a handful of times. The chain employs TRBV11-3 and TRBJ1-1; D is unresolved. V lost 5 bases to trimming and J lost 4 bases, with 14 bases between them. Germline CDR1 is SGHNT and CDR2 is YENEEA. CDR3 length: 14 residues. CDR3 sequence reads: CASSIDRMSTEAFF. The CDR3 DNA reads TGTGCCAGCAGCATCGACCGCATGAGCACTGAAGCTTTCTTT.

This chain's CDR3 is CASSIQGVATEAFF. In DNA, the CDR3 is TGTGCCAGTAGTATACAGGGGGTTGCCACTGAAGCTTTCTTT. This chain links TRBV19 with TRBJ1-1, with 7 positions matching TRBD1. V shed 2 bases and J 4 bases; nucleotides not matched to a gene: 4. The length of the CDR3 is 14 residues. Germline CDR1 and CDR2: LNHDA and SQIVND (reference sequence). Using reference TRBV19 and TRBJ1-1 for the parts outside the CDR3, the full variable domain is DGGITQSPKYLFRKEGQNVTLSCEQNLNHDAMYWYRQDPGQGLRLIYYSQIVNDFQKGDIAEGYSVSREKKESFPLTVTSAQKNPTAFYLCASSIQGVATEAFFGQGTRLTVV.

The chain joins TRBV14 to TRBJ2-7; D not resolved. The V gene's germline CDR1 is SGHDN and CDR2 FVKESK. V was clipped by 1 base and J by 2 bases, with 9 bases between them. This CDR3 is 14 amino acids long. The CDR3 region has the DNA TGTGCCAGCAGCCAAGCGATAGGGACCTACGAGCAGTACTTC. Protein product: CASSQAIGTYEQYF.

This clone was seen a handful of times. This rearrangement joins TRBV23-1 to TRBJ1-5, with 7 bases matching TRBD1. TRBV23-1 is filed as an ORF, its function uncertain. The CDR3 runs to 13 residues. With 5 bases clipped from V and 12 bases from J, the junction kept 10 bases outside the gene matches. CDR3 sequence reads: CASSTIPDRSQHF. CDR3 bases: TGCGCCAGCAGTACAATACCGGACAGGAGCCAGCATTTT.

Within the sample, this clone is medium-sized. The chain has TRBV11-3 and TRBJ2-3; D call uncertain. V lost 4 bases, J lost 1 base, and 9 bases lay in between. CDR3 length: 14 residues. The germline gives CDR1 SGHNT, CDR2 YENEEA. CDR3 sequence (DNA): TGTGCCAGCAGCTACTCAGTGGGCACAGATACGCAGTATTTT. As protein: CASSYSVGTDTQYF.

This clone is classed as medium-sized (0.01 to 0.1%). The chain joins TRBV10-3 to TRBJ1-6; D not certain. The CDR3 runs to 13 residues. The germline V gene encodes CDR1 ENHRY and CDR2 SYGVKD. Trimming took 2 bases from V and 4 from J, leaving 3 bases between them. CDR3 amino acids: CAISEEYNSPLHF. The CDR3 DNA reads TGTGCCATCAGTGAGGAGTATAATTCACCCCTCCACTTT.

The CDR3, as DNA: TGTGCCTGGAGTGTACCCGCCTCTAGCGGGAGCATGGATACGCAGTATTTT. It yields the protein CAWSVPASSGSMDTQYF. This chain connects TRBV30 to TRBJ2-3, with TRBD2 matching 10 bases. V gave up 0 bases and J gave up 6 bases; unmatched junction bases: 12. Germline CDR1 reads GTSNPN; CDR2 reads SVGIG (reference sequence). This CDR3 region has 17 residues.

In its sample, this clone was seen many times. The chain employs TRBV9 and TRBJ2-1; 10 nucleotides align to TRBD2. Trimming cost V 3 bases and J 10 bases; bases outside gene matches: 10. Germline values: CDR1 SGDLS, CDR2 YYNGEE. The CDR3 runs to 15 residues. This chain's CDR3 is CASSGSGGAFREQFF. The CDR3 DNA follows: TGTGCCAGCAGCGGGAGCGGGGGGGCTTTTCGCGAGCAGTTCTTC.

The chain couples TRBV30 to TRBJ1-5; TRBD1 matches at 8 bases. The CDR3 consists of 15 residues. V dropped 2 bases and J dropped 7; count of bases not matched to a gene: 10. Per germline, CDR1 GTSNPN and CDR2 SVGIG (reference sequence). The CDR3 sequence: CAWSRGTGGHQPQHF. The CDR3 nucleotides read TGTGCCTGGAGTAGGGGGACAGGAGGGCACCAGCCCCAGCATTTT. The full variable domain, rest sourced from reference TRBV30 and TRBJ1-5, is SQTIHQWPATLVQPVGSPLSLECTVEGTSNPNLYWYRQAAGRGLQLLFYSVGIGQISSEVPQNLSASRPQDRQFILSSKKLLLSDSGFYLCAWSRGTGGHQPQHFGDGTRLSIL.

This clone qualifies as medium-sized. The chain has TRBV11-3 and TRBJ2-5; 9 bases align to TRBD2. The V gene's germline CDR1 is SGHNT and CDR2 YENEEA. Germline trimming cut 4 bases from V and 5 bases from J; bases unmatched to any gene: 5. This CDR3 region has 14 residues. CDR3 residues: CASSSTSGGETQYF. The CDR3, as DNA: TGTGCCAGCAGCTCGACTAGCGGAGGGGAGACCCAGTACTTC.

The chain combines TRBV19 with TRBJ2-3; TRBD1 matches 10 bases. The CDR3 sequence is 17 residues long. V lost 6 bases, J lost 2 bases, and 11 bases stayed unmatched. Per germline, CDR1 LNHDA and CDR2 SQIVND (reference sequence). CDR3 region: CASSDLDRGRDTDTQYF. CDR3 bases: TGTGCCAGTAGCGACCTTGACAGGGGGCGAGACACAGATACGCAGTATTTT.

This clone was observed a single time. The gene calls are TRBV19 and TRBJ2-7; 8 bases line up with TRBD1. The ends lost 4 bases at V and 2 bases at J; junction bases unmatched: 4. This CDR3 spans 14 amino acids. The germline gives CDR1 LNHDA, CDR2 SQIVND (reference sequence). CDR3: CASSKDRGPYEQYF. CDR3 sequence (DNA): TGTGCCAGTAGTAAAGACAGGGGACCCTACGAGCAGTACTTC.

The rearrangement links TRBV9 to TRBJ1-2; 7 bases are shared with TRBD1. CDR1 and CDR2 (germline): SGDLS, YYNGEE. Trimming cost V 3 bases and J 7 bases; bases outside gene matches: 12. The CDR3 runs to 15 residues. The CDR3: CASSANPGGERGYTF. CDR3 coding DNA: TGTGCCAGCAGCGCAAACCCAGGGGGTGAACGTGGCTACACCTTC. Full variable domain (remainder filled in from reference TRBV9 and TRBJ1-2): DSGVTQTPKHLITATGQRVTLRCSPRSGDLSVYWYQQSLDQGLQFLIQYYNGEERAKGNILERFSAQQFPDLHSELNLSSLELGDSALYFCASSANPGGERGYTFGSGTRLTVV.